Listed below are T cell receptor beta chains from one sample, sequenced in a study of cytomegalovirus exposure and HLA in healthy donors. Measured with immunoSEQ multiplex PCR; TCRdb has only the in-frame clones, and not every one. This sample yields some 74,000 clones, of which approximately 70% are seen a single time; about 20% belongs to the top ten. The material sequenced was PBMCs. These receptors were collected from a man in his forties in good health and CMV-seropositive. Each CDR3 is given without its conserved first and last residue.

v_gene: TRBV12-5; j_gene: TRBJ1-4; CDR3aa: ASGLVEVDRVTNEKLF
v_gene: TRBV11-3; j_gene: TRBJ2-5; CDR3aa: ASSPDRGQETQY
v_gene: TRBV29-1; j_gene: TRBJ1-2; CDR3aa: SVDGGSYGYT
v_gene: TRBV6-4; j_gene: TRBJ1-1; CDR3aa: ASSDSSLTEAF
v_gene: TRBV29-1; j_gene: -; CDR3aa: SVQRDSYEQY
v_gene: TRBV10-2; j_gene: TRBJ1-4; CDR3aa: ASSELPTRGPKGWREKLF
v_gene: TRBV9; j_gene: TRBJ2-3; CDR3aa: ASSAGQGASDTQY
v_gene: TRBV10-1; j_gene: TRBJ1-1; CDR3aa: ASSESGRGYTEAF
v_gene: TRBV5-6; j_gene: TRBJ2-1; CDR3aa: ASSDSGGNEQF
v_gene: TRBV11-2; j_gene: TRBJ1-1; CDR3aa: ASSSGWDRGTNTEAF